This is a list of T cell receptor beta chains from one sample in a study of T-cell memory formation after mild COVID-19. TCRdb reprocessed the 5' RACE reads via MiXCR and lists one record per CDR3 protein. The sample shows about 140,000 distinct CDR3 sequences, about 19% of them seen only once. Input material: PBMCs or a T cell subset sorted from them (not recorded which). Source of these receptors: an adult woman who had mild COVID-19 (a few samples of this study predate the infection). Cell type and time point are not known. The CDR3 runs from the conserved cysteine through the conserved F or W. The D gene is left open where the match is weak. The listing skips clone size in some rows; elsewhere it reads once, few, many or a size class.

cdr3_length clone_size d_call j_call v_call cdr3_aa cdr3_nt
15 - TRBD2 TRBJ2-1 TRBV5-1 CASSLIGGRGDEQFF TGCGCCAGCAGCTTGATCGGCGGGAGGGGCGATGAGCAGTTCTTC
16 few TRBD1 TRBJ2-3 TRBV30 CAWSPRDRGFTDTQYF TGTGCCTGGAGTCCCCGGGACAGGGGGTTCACAGATACGCAGTATTTT
14 - - TRBJ1-2 TRBV12-3/TRBV12-4 CASSLAQLNYGYTF TGTGCCAGCAGTTTGGCCCAACTTAACTATGGCTACACCTTC
15 - TRBD2 TRBJ2-7 TRBV7-2 CASSFQSGNEFEQYF TGTGCCAGCAGCTTTCAAAGCGGGAACGAGTTCGAGCAGTACTTC
13 - - TRBJ1-2 TRBV6-2/TRBV6-3 CASSYQAAYGYTF TGTGCCAGCAGTTACCAGGCGGCCTATGGCTACACCTTC
16 - - TRBJ2-5 TRBV7-8 CASSLLRLGREETQYF TGTGCCAGCAGCCTTCTGCGGCTGGGGCGCGAAGAGACCCAGTACTTC
13 few TRBD1 TRBJ2-7 TRBV12-3/TRBV12-4 CASSLGSGQAQYF TGTGCCAGCAGTTTAGGCTCCGGACAGGCGCAGTACTTC
17 - - TRBJ1-1 TRBV21-1 CASSPRPAPLGDTEAFF TGTGCCAGCAGCCCCAGGCCGGCGCCCCTCGGGGACACTGAAGCTTTCTTT
15 few - TRBJ2-1 TRBV5-4 CASSQDGVSYNEQFF TGTGCCAGCAGCCAGGACGGCGTTTCCTACAATGAGCAGTTCTTC
14 few - TRBJ2-3 TRBV19 CASNKGRVTDTQYF TGTGCCAGTAATAAGGGTCGGGTCACAGATACGCAGTATTTT
13 few - TRBJ1-1 TRBV6-4 CASAKDRNTEAFF TGTGCCAGCGCCAAGGACAGGAACACTGAAGCTTTCTTT
19 - TRBD2 TRBJ2-7 TRBV5-1 CASSLSRLAGAVSSYEQYF TGCGCCAGCAGCTTATCACGACTAGCGGGAGCCGTAAGCTCCTACGAGCAGTACTTC
16 few TRBD2 TRBJ2-2 TRBV7-2 CASSFLAGGPVGELFF TGTGCCAGCAGCTTTCTAGCGGGGGGGCCTGTTGGGGAGCTGTTTTTT
15 few - TRBJ2-3 TRBV5-1 CASSLPGTTTDTQYF TGCGCCAGCAGCTTGCCCGGGACAACAACAGATACGCAGTATTTT
14 - - TRBJ2-3 TRBV20-1 CSARGAASTDTQYF TGCAGTGCTAGGGGAGCGGCTAGCACAGATACGCAGTATTTT
13 few - TRBJ1-3 TRBV7-9 CASSHGQGNTIYF TGTGCCAGCAGCCACGGACAGGGAAACACCATATATTTT
15 - - TRBJ2-2 TRBV9 CASSVGQPNTGELFF TGTGCCAGCAGCGTAGGTCAACCGAACACCGGGGAGCTGTTTTTT
15 few - TRBJ2-3 TRBV4-3 CASSQPGTLTDTQYF TGCGCCAGCAGCCAGCCGGGAACTCTCACAGATACGCAGTATTTT
13 - - TRBJ2-7 TRBV20-1 CSAQKESDYEQYF TGCAGTGCCCAAAAAGAATCAGACTACGAGCAGTACTTC
14 many - TRBJ2-7 TRBV10-3 CAIWDGISSYEQYF TGTGCCATATGGGACGGTATTAGCTCCTACGAGCAGTACTTC
13 - - TRBJ2-7 TRBV7-2 CASSLRPGDEQYF TGTGCCAGCAGCTTACGACCTGGGGACGAGCAGTACTTC
11 few - TRBJ2-7 TRBV20-1 CSARQAYEQYF TGCAGTGCTAGACAGGCCTACGAGCAGTACTTC
13 few - TRBJ1-1 TRBV5-6 CASSLGSDTEAFF TGTGCCAGCAGCTTGGGTTCGGACACTGAAGCTTTCTTT
11 few - TRBJ2-5 TRBV7-9 CATRSLETQYF TGTGCCACCAGGTCATTGGAGACCCAGTACTTC
15 - TRBD1 TRBJ1-2 TRBV6-6 CARTLAEQGVYGYTF TGTGCCAGGACCCTGGCGGAACAGGGGGTTTATGGCTACACCTTC
18 few TRBD2 TRBJ2-1 TRBV7-2 CASSPTGTSGSYYNEQFF TGTGCCAGCAGCCCTACCGGGACTAGCGGGAGCTACTACAATGAGCAGTTCTTC
16 few TRBD2 TRBJ2-1 TRBV4-1 CASSQEGIAGVNEQFF TGCGCCAGCAGCCAAGAGGGGATAGCGGGAGTCAATGAGCAGTTCTTC
12 few - TRBJ1-2 TRBV12-3/TRBV12-4 CASSLVGYGYTF TGTGCCAGCAGCTTAGTTGGATATGGCTACACCTTC